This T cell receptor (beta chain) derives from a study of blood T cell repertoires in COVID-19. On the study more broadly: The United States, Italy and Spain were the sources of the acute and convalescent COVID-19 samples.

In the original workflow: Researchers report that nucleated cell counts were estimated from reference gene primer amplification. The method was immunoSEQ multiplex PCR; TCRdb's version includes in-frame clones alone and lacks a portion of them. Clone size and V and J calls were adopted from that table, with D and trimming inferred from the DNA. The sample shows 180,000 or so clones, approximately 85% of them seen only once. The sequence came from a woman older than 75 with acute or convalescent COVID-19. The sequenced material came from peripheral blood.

The DNA of the CDR3 is TGTGCCAGCTGGACAGGTTATAGCAATCAGCCCCAGCATTTT. It encodes CASWTGYSNQPQHF. The chain joins TRBV6-5 to TRBJ1-5; TRBD1 matches 7 bases. The CDR3 covers 14 residues. Looked up from germline, CDR1 is MNHEY and CDR2 is SVGAGI. Trimming at V came to 8 bases and at J to 0 bases, leaving 4 bases not matched to a gene.